In its sample, the clone carrying this T cell receptor beta chain was seen a few times. This sample stems from a study of blood T cells in healthy people across ages. Then a second PCR, running roughly 6 to 12 cycles, was carried out with a sample-barcoded 5' primer and a J-beta primer mix. TCRdb passed the 5' RACE reads through MiXCR, listing each CDR3 protein once. The sample consists of more than 1.4 million distinct CDR3 sequences, 35% to 45% of them appearing once. V was clipped by 5 bases and J by 2 bases, with 21 bases between them. The V gene's germline CDR1 is DFQATT and CDR2 SNEGSKA (reference sequence). The length of the CDR3 is 16 residues.

This TCR derives from a woman aged 18-35 years in good health. Sequencing input: blood. The rearrangement links TRBV20-1 to TRBJ2-5; D perhaps matches TRBD2 (7 bases). CDR3 sequence (DNA): TGCAGTGCTCCCAAAATTAAGGGGGGGGTACAAGAGACCCAGTACTTC. Protein: CSAPKIKGGVQETQYF.